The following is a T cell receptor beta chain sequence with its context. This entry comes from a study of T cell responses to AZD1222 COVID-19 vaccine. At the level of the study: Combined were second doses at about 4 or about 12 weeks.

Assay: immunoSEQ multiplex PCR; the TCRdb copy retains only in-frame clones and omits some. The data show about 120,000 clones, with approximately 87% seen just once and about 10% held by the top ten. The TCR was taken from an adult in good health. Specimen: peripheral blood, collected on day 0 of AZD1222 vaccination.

DNA for the CDR3: TGTGCCACCGGACAGGGCCCCGAAAAGACCCAGTACTTC. Its protein product is CATGQGPEKTQYF. V is TRBV24-1 and J is TRBJ2-5, with 8 nucleotides matching TRBD1. Unmatched junction bases numbered 8, after V lost 9 bases and J lost 6 bases. Germline V gene data show CDR1 as KGHDR and CDR2 as SFDVKD. The CDR3 sequence is 13 residues long.